The next 10 T cell receptor beta chains were all read from a single sample in a study of shared T cell receptors in the human thymus. Generated by immunoSEQ multiplex PCR, the TCRdb table keeps only in-frame clones and is missing some. The data hold hundreds of thousands of clones, with around nine tenths observed a single time. The same data also contributed to another study, on human thymus T cells.

Sequenced sample: thymocytes. The receptors were gathered from a boy under two years old with a congenital heart defect.

The V call is TRBV5-6, the J call TRBJ1-1; 7 bases line up with TRBD1. The CDR3 spans 15 residues. Germline-derived CDR1 and CDR2 are SGHDT and YYEEEE. V shed 0 bases, J shed 11 bases, and the junction held 13 bases outside the gene matches. CDR3 region: CASSLGIWYRGMAFF. CDR3 bases: TGTGCCAGCAGCTTGGGGATATGGTACAGGGGAATGGCTTTCTTT.

The chain recombines TRBV6-1 with TRBJ2-1, with 7 positions matching TRBD2. The CDR3 has 15 residues. The V gene end was trimmed by 6 bases and the J gene end by 5 bases; junction bases not matched to a gene: 10. Germline lookup yields CDR1 MNHNS and CDR2 SASEGT. The CDR3: CASRLRLAGNNEQFF. CDR3 bases: TGTGCCAGCAGACTGAGACTAGCAGGAAACAATGAGCAGTTCTTC.

The V call is TRBV19, the J call TRBJ1-2, with D maybe TRBD1 (5 bases). This CDR3 is 16 amino acids long. V dropped 1 base and J dropped 0 bases, with 12 bases sitting between them. Germline CDR1 and CDR2: LNHDA and SQIVND (reference sequence). CDR3 amino acids: CASSIVPRDSNYGYTF. CDR3 DNA: TGTGCCAGTAGTATAGTGCCTCGGGACTCTAACTATGGCTACACCTTC.

The rearrangement joins TRBV5-1 to TRBJ2-1; 7 bases align to TRBD2. V lost 1 base and J lost 2; bases outside the gene matches: 3. The germline gives CDR1 SGHRS, CDR2 YFSETQ. The CDR3 runs 15 residues. CDR3: CASSLIAGPYNEQFF. Here the CDR3 DNA reads TGCGCCAGCAGCTTGATAGCGGGTCCCTACAATGAGCAGTTCTTC.

The chain is built from TRBV27 and TRBJ1-1; 7 positions match TRBD1. With V trimmed by 5 bases and J by 2 bases, 11 bases remained unmatched. Germline V lookup: CDR1 MNHEY, CDR2 SMNVEV (reference sequence). This CDR3 is 16 amino acids long. CDR3 residues: CASSPRETGKNTEAFF. The CDR3 coding sequence is TGTGCCAGCAGTCCGAGAGAGACAGGGAAAAACACTGAAGCTTTCTTT.

The chain joins TRBV6-5 to TRBJ2-3, with D unclear. The length of the CDR3 is 13 residues. CDR1 and CDR2 from the germline V gene are MNHEY and SVGAGI. Between the trimmed V and J ends, which lost 7 bases and 5 bases, there was a span of 13 bases. The CDR3 coding sequence is TGTGCCAGCACTAGAAATCCCTTAGATACGCAGTATTTT. Translating gives CASTRNPLDTQYF.

The rearrangement uses TRBV5-6 and TRBJ2-5; a weak D match, TRBD1 (6 bases). The germline gives CDR1 SGHDT, CDR2 YYEEEE. The CDR3 totals 13 residues. Trimming shortened V by 1 base and J by 3 bases, and 7 bases separated the two germline ends. This CDR3 reads CASSLRDKETQYF. CDR3 DNA: TGTGCCAGCAGCTTGCGGGACAAAGAGACCCAGTACTTC.

This CDR3 reads CASGSRAGTEAFF. The CDR3 DNA sequence: TGTGCCAGCGGTTCCAGGGCAGGGACTGAAGCTTTCTTT. The chain has TRBV6-1 and TRBJ1-1; the D gene is possibly TRBD1 (5 bases). V lost 8 bases and J 5 bases, leaving 15 bases between the germline ends. Germline V lookup: CDR1 MNHNS, CDR2 SASEGT. There are 13 residues in the CDR3.

This clone occurred a few times. The J gene is TRBJ1-5, the V gene TRBV28, with D perhaps matching TRBD1 (5 bases). V gave up 2 bases and J gave up 3 bases, with 11 bases separating them. The length of the CDR3 is 15 residues. The germline V gene encodes CDR1 MDHEN and CDR2 SYDVKM. Here the CDR3 DNA reads TGTGCCAGCAGTTTAAAATGGGACTCCAATCAGCCCCAGCATTTT. It codes for CASSLKWDSNQPQHF. The entire variable domain, with the rest obtained from reference TRBV28 and TRBJ1-5, is as follows: DVKVTQSSRYLVKRTGEKVFLECVQDMDHENMFWYRQDPGLGLRLIYFSYDVKMKEKGDIPEGYSVSREKKERFSLILESASTNQTSMYLCASSLKWDSNQPQHFGDGTRLSIL.

The count of this clone is one. The chain links TRBV6-1 to TRBJ2-2; TRBD2 aligns across 7 bases. This CDR3 contains 15 residues. Germline values: CDR1 MNHNS, CDR2 SASEGT. The J segment lost 5 bases and the V segment lost 8 bases, leaving 11 bases of the junction unmatched. CDR3 region: CASGRDRSGTGELFF. For the CDR3, the DNA is TGTGCCAGCGGGCGGGATCGTAGCGGGACCGGGGAGCTGTTTTTT.